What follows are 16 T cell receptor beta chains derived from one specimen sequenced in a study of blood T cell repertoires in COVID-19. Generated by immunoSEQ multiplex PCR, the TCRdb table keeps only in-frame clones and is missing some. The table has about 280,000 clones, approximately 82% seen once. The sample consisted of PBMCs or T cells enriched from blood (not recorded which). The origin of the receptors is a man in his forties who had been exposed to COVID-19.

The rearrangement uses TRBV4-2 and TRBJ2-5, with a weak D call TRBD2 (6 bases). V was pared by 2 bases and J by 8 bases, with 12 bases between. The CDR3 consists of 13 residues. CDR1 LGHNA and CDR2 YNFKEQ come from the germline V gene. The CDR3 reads CASSQTGAITQYF. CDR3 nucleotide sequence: TGTGCCAGCAGCCAAACGGGAGCTATCACCCAGTACTTC.

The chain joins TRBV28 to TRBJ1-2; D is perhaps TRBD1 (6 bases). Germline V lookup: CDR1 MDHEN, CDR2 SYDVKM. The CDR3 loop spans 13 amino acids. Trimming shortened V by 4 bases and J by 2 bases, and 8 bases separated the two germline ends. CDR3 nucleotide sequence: TGTGCCAGCAGTTCTGGACAGAACTATGGCTACACCTTC. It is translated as CASSSGQNYGYTF.

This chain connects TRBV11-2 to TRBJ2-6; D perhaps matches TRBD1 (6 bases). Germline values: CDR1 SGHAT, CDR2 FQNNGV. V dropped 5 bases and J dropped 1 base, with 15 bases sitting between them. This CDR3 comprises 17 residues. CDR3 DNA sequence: TGTGCCAGCAGCGAGTTTACAGGGACATCTGGGGCCAACGTCCTGACTTTC. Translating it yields CASSEFTGTSGANVLTF.

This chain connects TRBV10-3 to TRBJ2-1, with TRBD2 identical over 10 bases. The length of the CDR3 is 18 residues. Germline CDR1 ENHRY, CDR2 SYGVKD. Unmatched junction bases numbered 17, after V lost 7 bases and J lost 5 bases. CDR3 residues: CAITGSDLAGERDNEQFF. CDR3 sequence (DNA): TGTGCCATCACCGGCTCGGACCTAGCGGGAGAGAGGGACAATGAGCAGTTCTTC.

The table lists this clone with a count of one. The chain's CDR3 is CASSQNNYLGKLFF. The DNA of the CDR3 is TGTGCCAGCAGCCAAAACAACTACCTCGGCAAACTGTTTTTT. V and J are TRBV6-5 and TRBJ1-4; D is unresolved. This CDR3 spans 14 amino acids. The germline gives CDR1 MNHEY, CDR2 SVGAGI. V lost 6 bases to trimming and J lost 11 bases, with 19 bases between them.

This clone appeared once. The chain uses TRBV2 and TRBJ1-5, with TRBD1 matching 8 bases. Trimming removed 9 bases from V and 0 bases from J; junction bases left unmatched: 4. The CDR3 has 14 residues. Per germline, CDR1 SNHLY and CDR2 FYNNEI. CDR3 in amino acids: CASGDRSSNQPQHF. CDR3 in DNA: TGTGCCAGTGGGGACAGGTCTAGCAATCAGCCCCAGCATTTT.

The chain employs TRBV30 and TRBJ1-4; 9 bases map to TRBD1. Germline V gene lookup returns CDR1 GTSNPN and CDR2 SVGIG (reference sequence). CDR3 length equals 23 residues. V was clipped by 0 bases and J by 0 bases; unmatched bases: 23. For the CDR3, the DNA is TGTGCCTGGAGTGTATTAGGACAGGGGCGTATTGCACGCGGATTTGCAACTAATGAAAAACTGTTTTTT. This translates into CAWSVLGQGRIARGFATNEKLFF.

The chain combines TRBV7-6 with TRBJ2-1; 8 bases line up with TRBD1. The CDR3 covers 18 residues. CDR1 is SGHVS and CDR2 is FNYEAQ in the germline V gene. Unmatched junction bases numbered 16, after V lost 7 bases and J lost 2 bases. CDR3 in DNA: TGTGCCAGCACCCTACAGAGCCCGGGGACAGGAGCCTACAATGAGCAGTTCTTC. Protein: CASTLQSPGTGAYNEQFF.

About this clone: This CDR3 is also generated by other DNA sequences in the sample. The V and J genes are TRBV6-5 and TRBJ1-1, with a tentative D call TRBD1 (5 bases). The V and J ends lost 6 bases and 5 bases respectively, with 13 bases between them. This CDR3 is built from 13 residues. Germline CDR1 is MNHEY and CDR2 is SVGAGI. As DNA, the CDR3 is TGTGCCAGCAGCCCCGTGGGGGGGACTGAAGCTTTCTTT. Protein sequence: CASSPVGGTEAFF.

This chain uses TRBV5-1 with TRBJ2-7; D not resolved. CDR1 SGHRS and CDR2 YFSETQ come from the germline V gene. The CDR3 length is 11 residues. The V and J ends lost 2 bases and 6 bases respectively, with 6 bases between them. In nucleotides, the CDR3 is TGCGCCAGCAGCTTTGGCCCCGAGCAGTACTTC. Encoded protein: CASSFGPEQYF.

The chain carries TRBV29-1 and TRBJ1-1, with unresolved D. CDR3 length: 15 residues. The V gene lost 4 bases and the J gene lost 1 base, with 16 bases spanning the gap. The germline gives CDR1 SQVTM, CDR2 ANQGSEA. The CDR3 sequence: CSVAYVGLRNTEAFF. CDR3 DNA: TGCAGCGTTGCATACGTCGGGTTAAGGAACACTGAAGCTTTCTTT. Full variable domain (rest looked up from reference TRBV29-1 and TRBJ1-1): SAVISQKPSRDICQRGTSLTIQCQVDSQVTMMFWYRQQPGQSLTLIATANQGSEATYESGFVIDKFPISRPNLTFSTLTVSNMSPEDSSIYLCSVAYVGLRNTEAFFGQGTRLTVV.

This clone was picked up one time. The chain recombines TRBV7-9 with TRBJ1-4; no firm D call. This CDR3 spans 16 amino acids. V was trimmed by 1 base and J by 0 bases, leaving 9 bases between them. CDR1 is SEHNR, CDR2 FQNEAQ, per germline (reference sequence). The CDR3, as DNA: TGTGCCAGCAGCTTAGGTTCGCTAGCAACTAATGAAAAACTGTTTTTT. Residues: CASSLGSLATNEKLFF.

CDR3: CASSDRIGQPGGIQNTEAFF. As DNA, the CDR3 is TGCGCCAGCAGTGACCGTATAGGACAGCCAGGGGGCATTCAGAACACTGAAGCTTTCTTT. The rearrangement uses TRBV10-2 and TRBJ1-1, with TRBD1 matching 8 bases. Germline assignment: CDR1 WSHSY and CDR2 SAAADI. This CDR3 region has 20 residues. J was trimmed by 1 base and V by 3 bases; bases with no gene match: 19.

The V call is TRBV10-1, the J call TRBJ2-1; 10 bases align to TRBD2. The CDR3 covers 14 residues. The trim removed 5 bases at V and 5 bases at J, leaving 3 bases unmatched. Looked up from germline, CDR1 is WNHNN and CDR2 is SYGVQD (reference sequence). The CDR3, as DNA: TGCGCCAGCAGTCTAGCGGGAGAGAACAATGAGCAGTTCTTC. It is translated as CASSLAGENNEQFF.

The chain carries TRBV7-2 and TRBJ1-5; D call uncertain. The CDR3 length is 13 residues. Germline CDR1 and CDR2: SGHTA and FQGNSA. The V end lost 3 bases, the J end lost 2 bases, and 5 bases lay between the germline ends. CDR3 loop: CASSLQGNQPQHF. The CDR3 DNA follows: TGTGCCAGCAGCTTGCAGGGCAATCAGCCCCAGCATTTT.

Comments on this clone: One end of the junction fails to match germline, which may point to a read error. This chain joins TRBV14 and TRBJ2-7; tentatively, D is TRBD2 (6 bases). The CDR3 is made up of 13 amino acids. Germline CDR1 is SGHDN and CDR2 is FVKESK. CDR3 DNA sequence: TGTGCCAGCAGCCAAGAACTTGGAGGGACCCTTCACTTC. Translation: CASSQELGGTLHF.